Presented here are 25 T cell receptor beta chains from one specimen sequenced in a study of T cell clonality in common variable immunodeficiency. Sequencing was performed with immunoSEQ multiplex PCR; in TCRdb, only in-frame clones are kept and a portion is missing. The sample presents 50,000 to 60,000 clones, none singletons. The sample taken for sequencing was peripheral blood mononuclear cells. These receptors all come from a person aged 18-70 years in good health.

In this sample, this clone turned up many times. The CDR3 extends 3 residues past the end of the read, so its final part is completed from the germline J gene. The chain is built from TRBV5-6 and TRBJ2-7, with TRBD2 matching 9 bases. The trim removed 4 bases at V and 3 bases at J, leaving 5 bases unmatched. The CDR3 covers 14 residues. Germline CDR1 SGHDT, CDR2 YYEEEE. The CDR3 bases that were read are TGTGCCAGCAGCGCGGTAGCGGGAGTCTACGAG. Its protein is CASSAVAGVYE. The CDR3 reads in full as CASSAVAGVYEQYF.

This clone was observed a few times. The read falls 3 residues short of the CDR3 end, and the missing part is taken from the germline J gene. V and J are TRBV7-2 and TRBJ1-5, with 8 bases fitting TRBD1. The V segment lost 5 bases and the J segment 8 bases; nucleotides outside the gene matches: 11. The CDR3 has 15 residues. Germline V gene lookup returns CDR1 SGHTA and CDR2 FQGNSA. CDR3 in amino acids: CASSTGSGQGKPQHF. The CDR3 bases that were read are TGTGCCAGCAGCACGGGATCAGGACAGGGAAAGCCC. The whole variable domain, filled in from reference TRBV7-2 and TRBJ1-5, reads GAGVSQSPSNKVTEKGKDVELRCDPISGHTALYWYRQSLGQGLEFLIYFQGNSAPDKSGLPSDRFSAERTGGSVSTLTIQRTQQEDSAVYLCASSTGSGQGKPQHFGDGTRLSIL.

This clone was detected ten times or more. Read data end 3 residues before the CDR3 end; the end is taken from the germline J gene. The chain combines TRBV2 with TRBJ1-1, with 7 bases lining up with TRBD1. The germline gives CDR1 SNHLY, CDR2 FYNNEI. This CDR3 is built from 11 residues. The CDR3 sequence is CASSYGGQAFF. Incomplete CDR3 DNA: TGTGCCAGCAGTTATGGGGGACAG.

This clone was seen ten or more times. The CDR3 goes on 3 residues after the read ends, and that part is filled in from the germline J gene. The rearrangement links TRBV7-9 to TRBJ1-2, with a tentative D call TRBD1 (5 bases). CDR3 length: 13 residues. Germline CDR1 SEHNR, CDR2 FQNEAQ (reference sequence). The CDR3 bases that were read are TGTGCCAGCAGCTTAGACACGCGGGGCGGC. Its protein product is CASSLDTRGG. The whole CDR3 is CASSLDTRGGYTF. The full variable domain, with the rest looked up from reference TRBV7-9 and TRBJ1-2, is DTGVSQNPRHKITKRGQNVTFRCDPISEHNRLYWYRQTLGQGPEFLTYFQNEAQLEKSRLLSDRFSAERPKGSFSTLEIQRTEQGDSAMYLCASSLDTRGGYTFGSGTRLTVV.

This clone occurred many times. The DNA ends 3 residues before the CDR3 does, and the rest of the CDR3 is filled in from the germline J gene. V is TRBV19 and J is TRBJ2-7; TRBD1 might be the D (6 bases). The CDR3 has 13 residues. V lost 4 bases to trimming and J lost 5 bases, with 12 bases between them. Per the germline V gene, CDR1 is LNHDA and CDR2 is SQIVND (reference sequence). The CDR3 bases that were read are TGTGCCAGTAGTACAGGGGATCGCGACGAG. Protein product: CASSTGDRDE. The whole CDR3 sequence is CASSTGDRDEQYF.

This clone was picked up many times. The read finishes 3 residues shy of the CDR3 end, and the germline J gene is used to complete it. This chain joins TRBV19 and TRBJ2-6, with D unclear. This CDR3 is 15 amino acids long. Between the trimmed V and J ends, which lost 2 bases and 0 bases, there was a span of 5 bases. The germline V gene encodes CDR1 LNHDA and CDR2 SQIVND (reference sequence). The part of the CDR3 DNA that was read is TGTGCCAGTAGTATACTCTCCTCTGGGGCCAACGTC. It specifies CASSILSSGANV. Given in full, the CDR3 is CASSILSSGANVLTF.

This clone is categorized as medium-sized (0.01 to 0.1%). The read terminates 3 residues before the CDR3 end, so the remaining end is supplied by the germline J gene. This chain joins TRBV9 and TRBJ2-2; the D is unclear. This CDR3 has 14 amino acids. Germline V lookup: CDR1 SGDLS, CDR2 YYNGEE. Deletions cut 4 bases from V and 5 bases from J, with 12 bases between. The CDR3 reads CASSPQGQTGELFF. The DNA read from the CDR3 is TGTGCCAGCAGCCCTCAAGGGCAAACCGGGGAG.

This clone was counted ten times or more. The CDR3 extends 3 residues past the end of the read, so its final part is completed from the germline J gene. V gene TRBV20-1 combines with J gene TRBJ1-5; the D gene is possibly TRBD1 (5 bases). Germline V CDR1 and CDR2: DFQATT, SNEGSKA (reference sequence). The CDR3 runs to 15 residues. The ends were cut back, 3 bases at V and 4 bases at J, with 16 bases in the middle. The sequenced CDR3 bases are TGCAGTGCTAGTTTATCAGGGAACCCGAATCAGCCC. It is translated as CSASLSGNPNQP. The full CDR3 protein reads CSASLSGNPNQPQHF.

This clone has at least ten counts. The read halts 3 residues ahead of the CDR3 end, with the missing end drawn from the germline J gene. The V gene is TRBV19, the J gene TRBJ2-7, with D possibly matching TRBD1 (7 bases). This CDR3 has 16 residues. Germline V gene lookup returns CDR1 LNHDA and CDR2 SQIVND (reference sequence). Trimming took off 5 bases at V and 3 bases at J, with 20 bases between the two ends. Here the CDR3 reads CASSRGLGAGGYEQYF. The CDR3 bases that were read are TGTGCCAGTAGTCGGGGGTTAGGGGCAGGGGGCTACGAG.

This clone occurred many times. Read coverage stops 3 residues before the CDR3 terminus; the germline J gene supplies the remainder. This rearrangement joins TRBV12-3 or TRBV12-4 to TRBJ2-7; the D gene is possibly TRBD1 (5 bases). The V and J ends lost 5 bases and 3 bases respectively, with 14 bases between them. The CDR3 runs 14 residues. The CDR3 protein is CASSRVDKGYEQYF. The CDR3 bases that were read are TGTGCCAGCAGTCGAGTGGACAAAGGCTACGAG.

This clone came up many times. This chain's CDR3 is CASSSKREPYNEQFF. The part of the CDR3 DNA that was read is TGTGCCAGCAGCTCTAAGCGGGAGCCCTACAATGAG. The chain combines TRBV7-3 with TRBJ2-1; 8 bases line up with TRBD2. The CDR3 end lies 3 residues beyond the end of the read and is filled in from the germline J gene. There are 15 residues in the CDR3. The V gene's germline CDR1 is SGHTA and CDR2 FQGTGA. The trim removed 4 bases at V and 2 bases at J, leaving 4 bases unmatched.

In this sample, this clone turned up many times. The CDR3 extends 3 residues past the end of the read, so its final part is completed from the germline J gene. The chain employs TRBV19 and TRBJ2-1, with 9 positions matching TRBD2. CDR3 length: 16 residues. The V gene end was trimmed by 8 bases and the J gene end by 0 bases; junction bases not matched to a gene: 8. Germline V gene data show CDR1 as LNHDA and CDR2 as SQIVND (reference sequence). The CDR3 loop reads CASSLSSGSSYNEQFF. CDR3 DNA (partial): TGTGCCAGTTCGTTAAGTAGCGGGAGCTCCTACAATGAG.

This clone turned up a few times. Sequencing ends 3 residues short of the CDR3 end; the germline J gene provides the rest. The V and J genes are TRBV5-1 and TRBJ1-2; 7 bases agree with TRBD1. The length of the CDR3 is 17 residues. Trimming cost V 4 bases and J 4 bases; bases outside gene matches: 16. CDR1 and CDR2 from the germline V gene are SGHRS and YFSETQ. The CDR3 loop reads CASSQSPTGTDSYGYTF. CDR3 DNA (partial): TGCGCCAGCAGCCAATCTCCAACCGGGACAGACTCCTATGGC.

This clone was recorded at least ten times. The sequenced CDR3 bases are TGCGCCAGCAGCAGGGACACCACCTACAATGAG. Its translation: CASSRDTTYNE. The entire CDR3 reads CASSRDTTYNEQFF. The rearrangement links TRBV5-1 to TRBJ2-1; TRBD1 is a possible D gene (6 bases). The CDR3 extends 3 residues past the end of the read, so its final part is completed from the germline J gene. Germline lookup yields CDR1 SGHRS and CDR2 YFSETQ. V lost 4 bases and J 2 bases, leaving 10 bases between the germline ends. CDR3 size: 14 residues. The variable domain in full, completed from reference TRBV5-1 and TRBJ2-1, reads KAGVTQTPRYLIKTRGQQVTLSCSPISGHRSVSWYQQTPGQGLQFLFEYFSETQRNKGNFPGRFSGRQFSNSRSEMNVSTLELGDSALYLCASSRDTTYNEQFFGPGTRLTVL.

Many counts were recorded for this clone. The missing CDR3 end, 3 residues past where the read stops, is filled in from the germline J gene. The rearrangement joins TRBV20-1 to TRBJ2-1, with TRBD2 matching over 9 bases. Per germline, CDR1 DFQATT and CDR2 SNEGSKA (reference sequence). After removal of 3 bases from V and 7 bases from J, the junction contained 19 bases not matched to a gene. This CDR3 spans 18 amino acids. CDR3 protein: CSARDLLTRAGGWNEQFF. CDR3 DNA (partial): TGCAGTGCTAGGGACCTGTTGACTCGGGCGGGAGGGTGGAATGAG.

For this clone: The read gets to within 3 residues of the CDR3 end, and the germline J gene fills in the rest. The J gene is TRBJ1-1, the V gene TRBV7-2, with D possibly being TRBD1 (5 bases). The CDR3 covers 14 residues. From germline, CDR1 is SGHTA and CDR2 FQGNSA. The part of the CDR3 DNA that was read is TGTGCCAGCAGCTTAGCAGGGGCCAAAAACATT. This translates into CASSLAGAKNI. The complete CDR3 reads CASSLAGAKNIAFF.

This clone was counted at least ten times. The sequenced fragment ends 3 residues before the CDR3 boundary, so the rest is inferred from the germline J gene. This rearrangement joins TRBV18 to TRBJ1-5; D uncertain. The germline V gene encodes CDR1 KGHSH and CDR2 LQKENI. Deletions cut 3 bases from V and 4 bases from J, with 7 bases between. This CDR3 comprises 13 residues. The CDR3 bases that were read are TGTGCCAGCTCACCCGAGGTAAATCAGCCC. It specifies CASSPEVNQP. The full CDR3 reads CASSPEVNQPQHF.

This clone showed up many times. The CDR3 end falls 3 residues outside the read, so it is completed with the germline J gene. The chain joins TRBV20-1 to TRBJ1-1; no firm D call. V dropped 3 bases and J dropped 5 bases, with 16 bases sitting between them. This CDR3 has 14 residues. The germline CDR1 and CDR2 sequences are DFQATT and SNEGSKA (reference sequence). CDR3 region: CSASEAGRDTEAFF. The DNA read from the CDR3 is TGCAGTGCTAGCGAGGCAGGCCGCGATACTGAA.

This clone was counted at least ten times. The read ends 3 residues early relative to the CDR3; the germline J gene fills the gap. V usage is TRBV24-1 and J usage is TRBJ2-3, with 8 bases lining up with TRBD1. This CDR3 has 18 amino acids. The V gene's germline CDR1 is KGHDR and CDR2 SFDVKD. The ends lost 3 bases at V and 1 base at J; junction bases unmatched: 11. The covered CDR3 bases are TGTGCCACCAGTGATCATGGGCGGACAGGGAGAGGCACAGATACG. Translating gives CATSDHGRTGRGTDT. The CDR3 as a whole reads CATSDHGRTGRGTDTQYF.

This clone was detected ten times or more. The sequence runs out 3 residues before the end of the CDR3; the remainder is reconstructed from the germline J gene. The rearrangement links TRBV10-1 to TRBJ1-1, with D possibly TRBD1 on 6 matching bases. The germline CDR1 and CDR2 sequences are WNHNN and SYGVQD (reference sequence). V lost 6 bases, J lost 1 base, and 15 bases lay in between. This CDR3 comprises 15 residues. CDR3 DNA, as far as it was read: TGCGCCAGCAGAGAAGACAGGCTTGGGAACACTGAA. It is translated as CASREDRLGNTE. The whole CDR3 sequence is CASREDRLGNTEAFF.

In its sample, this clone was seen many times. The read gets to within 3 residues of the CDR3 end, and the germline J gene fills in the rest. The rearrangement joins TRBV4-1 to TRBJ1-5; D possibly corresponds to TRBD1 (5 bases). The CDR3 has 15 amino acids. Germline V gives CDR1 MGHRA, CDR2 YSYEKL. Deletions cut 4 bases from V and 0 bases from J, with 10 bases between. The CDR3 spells CASSRDRYSNQPQHF. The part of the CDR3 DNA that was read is TGCGCCAGCAGCCGCGACAGATATAGCAATCAGCCC.

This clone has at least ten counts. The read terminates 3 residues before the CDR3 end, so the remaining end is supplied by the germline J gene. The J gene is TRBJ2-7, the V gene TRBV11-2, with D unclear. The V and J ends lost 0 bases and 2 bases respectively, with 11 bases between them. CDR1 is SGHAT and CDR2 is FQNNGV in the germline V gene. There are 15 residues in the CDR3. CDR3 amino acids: CASSLEDGSAYEQYF. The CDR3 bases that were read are TGTGCCAGCAGCTTAGAAGACGGGTCCGCCTACGAG.

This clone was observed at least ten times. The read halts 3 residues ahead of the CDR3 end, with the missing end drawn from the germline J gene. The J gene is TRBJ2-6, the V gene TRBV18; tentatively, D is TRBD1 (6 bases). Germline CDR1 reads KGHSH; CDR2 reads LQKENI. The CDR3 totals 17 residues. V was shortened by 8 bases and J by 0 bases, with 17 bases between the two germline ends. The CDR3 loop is CASTLGASSSGANVLTF. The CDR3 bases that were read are TGTGCCAGCACCCTGGGGGCCAGTAGCTCTGGGGCCAACGTC.

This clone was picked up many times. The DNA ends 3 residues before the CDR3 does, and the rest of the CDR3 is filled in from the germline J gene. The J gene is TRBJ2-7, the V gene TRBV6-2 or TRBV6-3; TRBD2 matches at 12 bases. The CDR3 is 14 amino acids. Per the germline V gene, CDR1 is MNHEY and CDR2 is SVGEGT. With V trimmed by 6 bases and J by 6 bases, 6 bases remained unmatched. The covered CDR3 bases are TGTGCCAGCAGACGGACTAGCGGGGTTCTCGAG. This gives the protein CASRRTSGVLE. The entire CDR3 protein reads CASRRTSGVLEQYF.

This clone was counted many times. The covered CDR3 bases are TGTGCCAGCAGCGCGACAGGGGGCGCGGGCACAGATACG. Its translation is CASSATGGAGTDT. The full CDR3 protein reads CASSATGGAGTDTQYF. V gene TRBV9 combines with J gene TRBJ2-3; TRBD1 matches 10 bases. Read sequence stops 3 residues before the CDR3 end, and the germline J gene provides the missing end. The J segment lost 1 base and the V segment lost 3 bases, leaving 5 bases of the junction unmatched. This CDR3 spans 16 amino acids. From germline, CDR1 is SGDLS and CDR2 YYNGEE.